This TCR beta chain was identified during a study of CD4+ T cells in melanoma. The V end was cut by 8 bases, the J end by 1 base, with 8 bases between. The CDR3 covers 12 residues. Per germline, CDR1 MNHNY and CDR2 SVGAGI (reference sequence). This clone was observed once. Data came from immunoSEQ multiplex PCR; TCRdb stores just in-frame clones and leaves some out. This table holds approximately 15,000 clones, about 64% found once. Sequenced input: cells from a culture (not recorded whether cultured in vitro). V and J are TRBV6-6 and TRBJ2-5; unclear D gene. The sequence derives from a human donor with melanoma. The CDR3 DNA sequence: TGTGCCAGCGCGGTTCGCCAAGAGACCCAGTACTTC. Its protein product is CASAVRQETQYF.